Listed below are T cell receptor beta chains from one sample, sequenced in a study of shared clonotypes between healthy human individuals. The protocol was immunoSEQ multiplex PCR, while the TCRdb copy is restricted to in-frame clones and leaves out a portion. In the table there are a few hundred thousand clones, about 80% of which are singletons. Sequencing was done on a sample of PBMCs. These receptors were obtained from a woman in her thirties or forties in good health. Some clones in this sample may be carry-over from other donors' samples. Both conserved end residues are part of each CDR3. A D gene is named only where the DNA matches it firmly. Only part of the rows carry a size: once, few, many, or a class if the clone is expanded.

abundance	j_gene	v_gene	d_gene	CDR3aa	CDR3nt
-	TRBJ2-5	TRBV6-6	-	CASSYSGQETQYF	TGTGCCAGCAGTTACTCGGGCCAAGAGACCCAGTACTTC
-	TRBJ1-4	TRBV2	-	CASSEVGELFF	TGTGCCAGCAGTGAAGTAGGTGAACTGTTTTTT
-	TRBJ2-3	TRBV4-1	-	CASSQSTDTQYF	TGCGCCAGCAGCCAATCTACCGATACGCAGTATTTT
-	TRBJ2-1	TRBV4-1	-	CASSQVRVGSAQFF	TGCGCCAGCAGCCAAGTGAGGGTCGGGAGCGCGCAGTTCTTC
-	TRBJ1-2	TRBV7-2	-	CASSSRPFNYGYTF	TGTGCCAGCAGCTCCCGGCCCTTTAACTATGGCTACACCTTC
-	TRBJ2-7	TRBV28	TRBD2	CASSSNGLARYEQYF	TGTGCCAGCAGTTCAAACGGACTAGCTCGCTACGAGCAGTACTTC
-	TRBJ2-5	TRBV15	-	CATSREGSQETQYF	TGTGCCACCAGCAGAGAGGGGTCTCAAGAGACCCAGTACTTC
few	TRBJ1-1	TRBV5-1	TRBD1	CASSLDRGTEAFF	TGCGCCAGCAGCTTGGACAGGGGCACTGAAGCTTTCTTT
-	TRBJ2-3	TRBV28	TRBD1	CASSGDEQGAHADTQYF	TGTGCCAGCAGTGGGGACGAACAGGGGGCGCACGCAGATACGCAGTATTTT
few	TRBJ1-1	TRBV6-1	-	CASSFRVRANTEAFF	TGTGCCAGCAGCTTCAGGGTCAGGGCGAACACTGAAGCTTTCTTT
-	TRBJ1-5	TRBV6-5	-	CASSYGGRSNQPQHF	TGTGCCAGCAGTTACGGAGGGCGGAGCAATCAGCCCCAGCATTTT
-	TRBJ2-6	TRBV28	-	CAARGSSGANVLTF	TGTGCCGCGAGGGGGAGCTCTGGGGCCAACGTCCTGACTTTC